This TCR beta chain comes out of a study of early T cells in non-severe SARS-CoV-2 infection. The CDR3 has 18 amino acids. The V gene lost 0 bases and the J gene lost 0 bases, with 18 bases spanning the gap. Germline loops: CDR1 SGHRS, CDR2 YFSETQ. On this clonotype itself: Its cognate antigen is unknown.

Molecules of cDNA were individually given unique molecular identifiers that were attached to them. TCRdb passed the 5' RACE reads through MiXCR, listing each CDR3 protein once. The data hold 60,000 to 65,000 distinct CDR3 sequences, with more than 7% observed a single time. Study-wide points: Anti-spike CD8 responses were favored by VDJdb matching, which missed private and CD4 specificities.

The chain carries TRBV5-1 and TRBJ1-1, with D possibly being TRBD1 (5 bases). The receptor's source is an adult who was a healthcare worker with PCR-confirmed SARS-CoV-2 infection or an uninfected control (not recorded which). Sequenced material: whole blood, taken at baseline. The CDR3 region is CASSLEVRGRALNTEAFF. CDR3 in DNA: TGCGCCAGCAGCTTGGAAGTCCGGGGCCGCGCCCTGAACACTGAAGCTTTCTTT.